This T cell receptor (beta chain) was identified during a study of T cells in localized non-small cell lung cancer. CDR1 and CDR2 from the germline V gene are MNHNS and SASEGT. Losses at the gene ends were 4 bases for V and 3 bases for J; bases not matched to a gene: 5. The CDR3 runs to 16 residues. Using immunoSEQ multiplex PCR, the repertoire was profiled, and TCRdb retains in-frame clones only, with some absent. The sample lists more than 70,000 clones, around four fifths occurring once. Findings and caveats of the study: Without multi-region sequencing, intratumor heterogeneity could not be excluded. Adjacent lung was found to contain a median approximately 60 of the top 100 tumor clones. Longer overall survival was linked to higher blood T cell density.

Of note for this clone: Its antigen is unknown.

This clonotype was obtained from a man between 40 and 70 years old with stage I lung adenocarcinoma. The chain employs TRBV6-1 and TRBJ1-6; 8 bases are a match to TRBD1. Sequencing used peripheral blood, obtained before any cancer treatment. CDR3 protein: CASSAGQGGYNSPLHF. CDR3 DNA: TGTGCCAGCAGTGCCGGACAGGGCGGCTATAATTCACCCCTCCACTTT.